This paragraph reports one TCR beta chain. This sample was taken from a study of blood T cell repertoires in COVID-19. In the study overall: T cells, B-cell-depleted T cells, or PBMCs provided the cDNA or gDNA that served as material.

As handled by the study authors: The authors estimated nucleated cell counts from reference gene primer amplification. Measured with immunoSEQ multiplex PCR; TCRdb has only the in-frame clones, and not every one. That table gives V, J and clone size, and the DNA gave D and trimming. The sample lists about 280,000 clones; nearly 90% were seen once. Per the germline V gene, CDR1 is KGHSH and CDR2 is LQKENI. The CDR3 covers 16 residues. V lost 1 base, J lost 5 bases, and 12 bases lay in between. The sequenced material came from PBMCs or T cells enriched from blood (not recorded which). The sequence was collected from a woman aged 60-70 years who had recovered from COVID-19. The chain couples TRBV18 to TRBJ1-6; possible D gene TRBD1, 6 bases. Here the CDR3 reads CASSPRGGLDNSPLHF. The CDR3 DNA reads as TGTGCCAGCTCACCACGGGGGGGGCTTGATAATTCACCCCTCCACTTT. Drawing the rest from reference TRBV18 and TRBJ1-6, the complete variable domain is NAGVMQNPRHLVRRRGQEARLRCSPMKGHSHVYWYRQLPEEGLKFMVYLQKENIIDESGMPKERFSAEFPKEGPSILRIQQVVRGDSAAYFCASSPRGGLDNSPLHFGNGTRLTVT.